This T cell receptor (beta chain) was identified in a study of blood T cell repertoires in COVID-19. Study summary: In each case, the material was cDNA or gDNA derived from T cells, B-cell-depleted T cells, or PBMCs.

This CDR3 spans 14 amino acids. CDR1 ENHRY and CDR2 SYGVKD come from the germline V gene. The V end was cut by 6 bases, the J end by 1 base, with 12 bases between. In the original processing: Estimated nucleated cell counts came from reference gene primer amplification. The assay was immunoSEQ multiplex PCR, and TCRdb's table has in-frame clones only and misses some. For V, J and clone size, that table is used; D and trimming come from the DNA. This table holds 95,000 to 150,000 clones, roughly 84% found once. This clonotype was obtained from a man aged 60 to 75 with acute or convalescent COVID-19. The chain carries TRBV10-3 and TRBJ1-1, with D perhaps matching TRBD1 (6 bases). Sequencing was done on a sample of peripheral blood. CDR3 amino acids: CAISPGHTNTEAFF. The CDR3 nucleotides read TGTGCCATCAGCCCGGGACATACGAACACTGAAGCTTTCTTT.